Detailed here is one TCR beta chain. The method was immunoSEQ multiplex PCR; TCRdb's version includes in-frame clones alone and lacks a portion of them. The sample has 200,000 to 250,000 clones, 70% to 90% seen once. V lost 1 base and J 9 bases, leaving 16 bases between the germline ends. The germline gives CDR1 SGHTA, CDR2 FQGNSA. This CDR3 comprises 15 residues. The data stem from a study of blood T cell repertoires in COVID-19. The rearrangement uses TRBV7-2 and TRBJ2-1, with D maybe TRBD1 (6 bases). The clonotype comes from a woman in her seventies with COVID-19, enrolled during active disease. Specimen: peripheral blood. The CDR3 here is CASSLERQAASEQFF. In nucleotides, the CDR3 is TGTGCCAGCAGCTTAGAGCGACAGGCCGCGAGTGAGCAGTTCTTC. Full variable domain (rest looked up from reference TRBV7-2 and TRBJ2-1): GAGVSQSPSNKVTEKGKDVELRCDPISGHTALYWYRQSLGQGLEFLIYFQGNSAPDKSGLPSDRFSAERTGGSVSTLTIQRTQQEDSAVYLCASSLERQAASEQFFGPGTRLTVL.